The 14 T cell receptor beta chains below come from one sample, sequenced in a study of regulatory T cells in long-lasting Graves disease. HTBI primers from iRepertoire and Arm-PCR of CDR3 regions yielded the TCR beta libraries. Via MiXCR, TCRdb re-called the multiplex PCR reads, giving one row per CDR3 protein. Counted here are about 530,000 distinct CDR3 sequences, about 16% occurring once; the ten biggest clones make up 25%. The time point here: newly diagnosed GD, antithyroid drugs for less than 3 months. PBMC-derived RNA was used for the TCR library. This same sample was also part of a study on T cells in Graves' hyperthyroidism and ophthalmopathy.

The sequenced sample was peripheral blood mononuclear cells (PBMCs), obtained at new diagnosis, from a patient treated with antithyroid drugs. Receptor source: a woman aged 35-65 years with Graves disease.

The V gene is TRBV5-1, the J gene TRBJ1-5, with D perhaps TRBD1 (5 bases). V lost 0 bases to trimming and J lost 7 bases, with 14 bases between them. Germline V gene data show CDR1 as SGHRS and CDR2 as YFSETQ. The CDR3 consists of 15 residues. CDR3 DNA: TGCGCCAGCAGCTTGGGGGGGGGAGGAGGGCAGCCCCAGCATTTT. Protein product: CASSLGGGGGQPQHF.

J is TRBJ2-1 and V is TRBV6-9; 10 bases align to TRBD2. Trimming took 3 bases from V and 2 from J; bases not matched to a gene: 13. CDR3 size: 19 residues. Germline values: CDR1 MNHGY, CDR2 SVAAGI. CDR3 loop: CASSYSGVSGGPTYNEQFF. CDR3 in DNA: TGTGCCAGCAGTTACTCTGGGGTTAGCGGGGGGCCTACCTACAATGAGCAGTTCTTC.

This clonotype turned up a few times. The CDR3 reads CSVESGNTIYF. The CDR3 coding sequence is TGCAGCGTTGAATCCGGAAACACCATATATTTT. This chain uses TRBV29-1 with TRBJ1-3; D is unclear. Trimming pared 2 bases from V and 4 bases from J, leaving 3 bases between. Germline V lookup: CDR1 SQVTM, CDR2 ANQGSEA. CDR3 length: 11 residues.

This clonotype has a handful of counts. The chain recombines TRBV4-2 with TRBJ1-6; D not certain. V dropped 0 bases and J dropped 4 bases, with 10 bases sitting between them. Germline V gene data show CDR1 as LGHNA and CDR2 as YNFKEQ. The CDR3 totals 16 residues. The CDR3 DNA reads as TGTGCCAGCAGCCAAGAGACAAGGGCATATAATTCACCCCTCCACTTT. Protein sequence: CASSQETRAYNSPLHF.

This clonotype was seen many times. The CDR3 region is CASSIGLNYGYTF. The CDR3 coding sequence is TGTGCCAGCAGTATAGGTCTCAACTATGGCTACACCTTC. The chain recombines TRBV7-2 with TRBJ1-2, with D uncertain. CDR3 size: 13 residues. V shed 6 bases and J shed 2 bases, with 10 bases lying between them. Per germline, CDR1 SGHTA and CDR2 FQGNSA. Combining the CDR3 with reference TRBV7-2 and TRBJ1-2 gives the whole variable domain GAGVSQSPSNKVTEKGKDVELRCDPISGHTALYWYRQSLGQGLEFLIYFQGNSAPDKSGLPSDRFSAERTGGSVSTLTIQRTQQEDSAVYLCASSIGLNYGYTFGSGTRLTVV.

This chain joins TRBV6-5 and TRBJ1-1; D ambiguous. Germline V gene data show CDR1 as MNHEY and CDR2 as SVGAGI. V shed 0 bases and J shed 2 bases, with 13 bases lying between them. This CDR3 is built from 16 residues. The CDR3 bases are TGTGCCAGCAGTTACTCACGGCCCCCGCGCAACACTGAAGCTTTCTTT. It codes for CASSYSRPPRNTEAFF.

This clonotype was counted ten times or more. The chain recombines TRBV2 with TRBJ1-6, with D possibly matching TRBD1 (5 bases). Between the trimmed V and J ends, which lost 2 bases and 5 bases, there was a span of 10 bases. The CDR3 length is 15 residues. Germline assignment: CDR1 SNHLY and CDR2 FYNNEI. The CDR3 nucleotides read TGTGCCAGCAGTGAACGGGACCCCCATAATTCACCCCTCCACTTT. It specifies CASSERDPHNSPLHF.

This clonotype came up a few times. The chain carries TRBV20-1 and TRBJ1-1; tentative D call: TRBD1 (6 bases). Germline V gene data show CDR1 as DFQATT and CDR2 as SNEGSKA (reference sequence). The CDR3 is 15 residues long. The V end lost 3 bases, the J end lost 0 bases, and 14 bases lay between the germline ends. The chain's CDR3 is CSASSVQGMNTEAFF. The CDR3 DNA reads TGCAGTGCTAGTAGTGTACAGGGTATGAACACTGAAGCTTTCTTT.

On this clonotype: This may come from a read error, since a much larger clone is one base off. This chain connects TRBV2 to TRBJ2-1, with TRBD2 identical over 10 bases. The germline V gene has CDR1 SNHLY and CDR2 FYNNEI. V shed 5 bases, J shed 6 bases, and the junction held 4 bases outside the gene matches. This CDR3 spans 14 amino acids. CDR3 amino acids: CASSSGGAPNEQFF. CDR3 DNA sequence: TGTGCCAGCAGTAGCGGGGGGGCCCCCAATGAGCAGTTCTTC.

V is TRBV29-1 and J is TRBJ2-1, with D hard to call. V lost 3 bases and J lost 0, with 12 bases in between. The CDR3 is 15 amino acids. Germline V lookup: CDR1 SQVTM, CDR2 ANQGSEA. The chain's CDR3 is CSVEAKKPSYNEQFF. CDR3 in DNA: TGCAGCGTTGAGGCCAAGAAACCCTCCTACAATGAGCAGTTCTTC.

The sample holds many counts of this clonotype. This sequence joins TRBV6-1 and TRBJ1-2; a weak D match, TRBD1 (5 bases). Deletions cut 3 bases from V and 6 bases from J, with 11 bases between. CDR3 length: 13 amino acids. CDR1 MNHNS and CDR2 SASEGT come from the germline V gene. CDR3 residues: CASSESGWDGYTF. The CDR3 DNA follows: TGTGCCAGCAGTGAGTCAGGGTGGGATGGCTACACCTTC.

This clonotype was seen ten or more times. The chain links TRBV11-2 to TRBJ2-7, with 11 bases aligning to TRBD2. The CDR3 covers 15 residues. CDR1 and CDR2 from the germline V gene are SGHAT and FQNNGV. After removal of 4 bases from V and 2 bases from J, the junction contained 4 bases not matched to a gene. The CDR3 protein is CASSSLAGATYEQYF. In DNA, the CDR3 is TGTGCCAGCAGCTCACTAGCGGGGGCAACCTACGAGCAGTACTTC.

This clonotype was found many times. This rearrangement joins TRBV5-4 to TRBJ1-4; D unclear. The germline gives CDR1 SGHNT, CDR2 YYREEE (reference sequence). The CDR3 has 14 residues. Trimming took off 4 bases at V and 7 bases at J, with 14 bases between the two ends. The CDR3 DNA reads TGTGCCAGCAGCCGAGGGATAGAAGGTGAAAAACTGTTTTTT. As protein: CASSRGIEGEKLFF.

V and J are TRBV5-1 and TRBJ2-7; D is uncertain. The CDR3 is 13 residues long. Between the trimmed V and J ends, which lost 1 base and 6 bases, there was a span of 11 bases. The germline CDR1 and CDR2 sequences are SGHRS and YFSETQ. In nucleotides, the CDR3 is TGCGCCAGCAGCTTGACACGCGCGGCCGAGCAGTACTTC. Protein: CASSLTRAAEQYF.